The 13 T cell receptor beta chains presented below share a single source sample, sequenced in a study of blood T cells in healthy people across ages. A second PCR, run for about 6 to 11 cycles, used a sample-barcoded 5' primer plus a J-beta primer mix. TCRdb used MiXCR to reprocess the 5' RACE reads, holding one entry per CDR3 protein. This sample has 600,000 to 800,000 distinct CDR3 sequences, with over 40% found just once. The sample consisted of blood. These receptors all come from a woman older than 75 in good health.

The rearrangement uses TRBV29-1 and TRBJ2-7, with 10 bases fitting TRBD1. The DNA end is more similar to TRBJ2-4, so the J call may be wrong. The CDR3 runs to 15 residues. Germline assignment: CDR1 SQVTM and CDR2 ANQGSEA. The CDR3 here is CSVHDGQGGFNIQYF. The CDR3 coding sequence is TGCAGCGTCCACGACGGACAGGGGGGTTTCAACATTCAGTACTTC.

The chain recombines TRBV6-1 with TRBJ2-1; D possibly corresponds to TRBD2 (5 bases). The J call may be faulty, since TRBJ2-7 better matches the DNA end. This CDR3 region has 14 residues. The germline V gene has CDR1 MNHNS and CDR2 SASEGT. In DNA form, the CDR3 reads TGTGCCAGCAGGGCGACGGGGTTCTACAATGAGCAGTACTTC. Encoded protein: CASRATGFYNEQYF.

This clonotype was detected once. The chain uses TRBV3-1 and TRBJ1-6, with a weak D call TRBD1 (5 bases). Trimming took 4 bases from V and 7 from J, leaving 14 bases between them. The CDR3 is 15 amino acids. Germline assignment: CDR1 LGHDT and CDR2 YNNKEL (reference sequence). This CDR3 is CASSPGAGKNSPLHF. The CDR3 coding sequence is TGTGCCAGCAGCCCTGGGGCAGGGAAAAATTCACCCCTCCACTTT.

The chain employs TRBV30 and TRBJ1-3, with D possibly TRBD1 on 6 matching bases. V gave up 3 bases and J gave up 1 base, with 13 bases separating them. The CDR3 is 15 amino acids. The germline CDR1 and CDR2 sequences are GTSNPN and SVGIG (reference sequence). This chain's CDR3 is CAWSRGQGSGNTIYF. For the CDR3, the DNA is TGTGCCTGGAGCAGGGGCCAGGGTTCTGGAAACACCATATATTTT.

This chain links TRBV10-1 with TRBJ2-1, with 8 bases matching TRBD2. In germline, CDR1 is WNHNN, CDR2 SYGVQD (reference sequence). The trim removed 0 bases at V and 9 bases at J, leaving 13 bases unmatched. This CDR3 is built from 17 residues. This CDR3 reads CASSESSRRAGASEQFF. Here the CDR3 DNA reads TGCGCCAGCAGTGAGTCTTCTCGACGAGCGGGAGCTAGTGAGCAGTTCTTC.

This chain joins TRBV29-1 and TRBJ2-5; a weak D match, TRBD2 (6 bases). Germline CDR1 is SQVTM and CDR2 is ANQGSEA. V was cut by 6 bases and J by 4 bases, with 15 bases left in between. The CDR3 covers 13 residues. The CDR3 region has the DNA TGCAGCGTCCTTCCTTTGGGAGGAGAGACCCAGTACTTC. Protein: CSVLPLGGETQYF.

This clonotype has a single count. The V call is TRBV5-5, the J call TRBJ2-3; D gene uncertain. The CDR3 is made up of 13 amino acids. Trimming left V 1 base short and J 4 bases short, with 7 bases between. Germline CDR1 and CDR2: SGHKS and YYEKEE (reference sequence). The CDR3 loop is CASSLRQSDTQYF. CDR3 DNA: TGTGCCAGCAGCTTGCGGCAGTCAGATACGCAGTATTTT.

The CDR3 spells CASSRATAGNEKLFF. CDR3 sequence (DNA): TGCGCCAGCAGCCGAGCGACAGCCGGGAATGAAAAACTGTTTTTT. The genes are TRBV4-1 and TRBJ1-4, with D possibly matching TRBD1 (5 bases). Germline values: CDR1 MGHRA, CDR2 YSYEKL. The CDR3 covers 15 residues. Trimming removed 4 bases at V and 5 bases at J, with 14 bases between.

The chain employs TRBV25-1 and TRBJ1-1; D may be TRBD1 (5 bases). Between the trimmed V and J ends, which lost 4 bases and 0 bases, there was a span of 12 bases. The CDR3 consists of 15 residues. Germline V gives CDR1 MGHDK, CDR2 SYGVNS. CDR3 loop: CASSAIGGMNTEAFF. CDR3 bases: TGTGCCAGCAGTGCTATTGGGGGGATGAACACTGAAGCTTTCTTT.

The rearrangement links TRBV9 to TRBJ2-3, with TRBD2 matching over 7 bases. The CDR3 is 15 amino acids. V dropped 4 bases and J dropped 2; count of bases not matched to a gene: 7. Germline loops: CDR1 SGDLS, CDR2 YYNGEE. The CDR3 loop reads CASSHGLVYTDTQYF. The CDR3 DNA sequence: TGTGCCAGCAGCCACGGACTAGTTTACACAGATACGCAGTATTTT.

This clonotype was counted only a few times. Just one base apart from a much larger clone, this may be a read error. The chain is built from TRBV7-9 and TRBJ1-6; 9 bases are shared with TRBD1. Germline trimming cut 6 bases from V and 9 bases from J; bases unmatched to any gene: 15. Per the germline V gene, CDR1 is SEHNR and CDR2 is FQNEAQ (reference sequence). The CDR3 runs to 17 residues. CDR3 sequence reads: CASSFADGTGSRSPLHF. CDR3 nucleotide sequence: TGTGCCAGCAGTTTCGCTGACGGGACAGGGAGTCGTTCACCCCTCCACTTT.

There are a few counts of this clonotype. The CDR3 sequence: CASTEPSGAGELFF. The CDR3, as DNA: TGTGCCAGCACCGAACCCTCAGGGGCCGGGGAGCTGTTTTTT. This chain joins TRBV9 and TRBJ2-2; a weak D match, TRBD1 (6 bases). The V and J ends lost 6 bases and 6 bases respectively, with 15 bases between them. The CDR3 spans 14 residues. The germline V gene has CDR1 SGDLS and CDR2 YYNGEE.

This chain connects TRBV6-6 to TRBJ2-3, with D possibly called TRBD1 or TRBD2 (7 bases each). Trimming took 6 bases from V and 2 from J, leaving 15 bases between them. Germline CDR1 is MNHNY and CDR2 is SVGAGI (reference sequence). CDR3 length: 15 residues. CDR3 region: CASRGSGTDTDTQYF. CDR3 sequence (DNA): TGTGCCAGCAGAGGAAGCGGGACAGACACAGATACGCAGTATTTT.